This TCR beta chain was captured by sequencing in a study of technical replicates of blood from a few donors. Sequencing used immunoSEQ multiplex PCR; TCRdb keeps in-frame clones, though not all of them. The table has some 80,000 clones, more than 90% seen once. V lost 3 bases and J lost 5, with 25 bases in between. The CDR3 sequence is 18 residues long. The germline V gene encodes CDR1 MGHDK and CDR2 SYGVNS. This sequence joins TRBV25-1 and TRBJ1-2; the D gene is possibly TRBD1 (5 bases). This receptor was identified in a human donor in good health. The sample taken for sequencing was T cells isolated from PBMCs. CDR3 sequence reads: CASSDTTSGLAGGYGYTF. DNA of the CDR3: TGTGCCAGCAGTGATACCACGTCGGGACTTGCCGGGGGGTATGGCTACACCTTC.